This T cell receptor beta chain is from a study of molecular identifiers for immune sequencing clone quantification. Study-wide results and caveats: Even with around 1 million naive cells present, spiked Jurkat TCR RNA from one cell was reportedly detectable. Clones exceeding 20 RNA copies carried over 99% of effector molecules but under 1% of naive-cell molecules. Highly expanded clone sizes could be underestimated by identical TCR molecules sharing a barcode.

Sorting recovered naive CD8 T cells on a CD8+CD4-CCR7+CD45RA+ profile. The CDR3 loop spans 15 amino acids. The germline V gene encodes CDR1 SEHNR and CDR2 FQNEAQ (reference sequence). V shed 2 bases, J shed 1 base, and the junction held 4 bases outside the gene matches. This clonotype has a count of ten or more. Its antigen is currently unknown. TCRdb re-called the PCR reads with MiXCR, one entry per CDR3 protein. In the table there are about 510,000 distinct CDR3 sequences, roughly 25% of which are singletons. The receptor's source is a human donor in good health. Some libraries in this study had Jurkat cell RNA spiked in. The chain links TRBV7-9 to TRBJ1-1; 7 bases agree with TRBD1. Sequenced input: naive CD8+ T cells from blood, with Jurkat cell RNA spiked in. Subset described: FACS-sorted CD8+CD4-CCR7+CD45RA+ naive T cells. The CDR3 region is CASSLLTGENTEAFF. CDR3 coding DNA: TGTGCCAGCAGCTTACTTACAGGGGAGAACACTGAAGCTTTCTTT.